Below, 12 T cell receptor beta chains from the same sample are listed, as sequenced in a study of post-analysis software for immune sequencing data. Notes on the study in general: Compared with controls, patients had more of five TRBV segments, including TRBV5-6, TRBV5-1 and TRBV20-1.

These receptors lack a known antigen. Unique molecular identifiers featured in each of the TCR beta cDNA libraries. TCRdb re-called the PCR reads through MiXCR, storing one row per CDR3 protein. The data hold some 690,000 distinct CDR3 sequences, with approximately 59% observed a single time. What was sequenced was blood. Receptors originate from a girl aged 2-10 years with multiple sclerosis.

V is TRBV18 and J is TRBJ2-7; 11 positions match TRBD1. V was clipped by 3 bases and J by 4 bases; unmatched bases: 5. The CDR3 contains 15 residues. CDR1 and CDR2 (germline): KGHSH, LQKENI. As DNA, the CDR3 is TGTGCCAGCTCACCCTCCGGGACAGGGGGGTACGAGCAGTACTTC. The encoded protein is CASSPSGTGGYEQYF.

This sequence joins TRBV6-2 or TRBV6-3 and TRBJ1-1; D uncertain. Per the germline V gene, CDR1 is MNHEY and CDR2 is SVGEGT. The germline V and J ends were trimmed by 0 bases and 2 bases, with 13 bases remaining between them. The CDR3 extends over 16 amino acids. CDR3 sequence (DNA): TGTGCCAGCAGTTACTCGAGAGGAGTGGGAAACACTGAAGCTTTCTTT. It encodes CASSYSRGVGNTEAFF.

The CDR3 spells CASSLGGPPFF. The CDR3, as DNA: TGCGCCAGCAGCTTGGGAGGCCCCCCGTTCTTC. The chain is built from TRBV5-1 and TRBJ2-1; D ambiguous. The CDR3 is 11 amino acids. Germline CDR1 and CDR2: SGHRS and YFSETQ. With 0 bases removed from V and 15 bases from J, the gap between germline ends came to 10 bases.

This clonotype has a single count. The rearrangement joins TRBV7-2 to TRBJ2-5, with TRBD2 matching over 7 bases. The J call may be wrong; the DNA end is better matched by TRBJ2-7. Germline CDR1 SGHTA, CDR2 FQGNSA. This CDR3 region has 15 residues. The CDR3 sequence: CASSASTVGRHEQYF. The CDR3 bases are TGTGCCAGCAGCGCGTCGACGGTCGGGAGGCACGAGCAGTACTTC.

The chain employs TRBV5-1 and TRBJ1-2; D unresolved. Trimming removed 4 bases from V and 8 bases from J, with 9 bases in between. This CDR3 has 11 amino acids. CDR1 and CDR2 (germline): SGHRS, YFSETQ. The CDR3 nucleotides are TGCGCCAGCAGCCCCGGAAGGGGCTACACCTTC. This sequence encodes CASSPGRGYTF. The whole variable domain, filled in from reference TRBV5-1 and TRBJ1-2, reads KAGVTQTPRYLIKTRGQQVTLSCSPISGHRSVSWYQQTPGQGLQFLFEYFSETQRNKGNFPGRFSGRQFSNSRSEMNVSTLELGDSALYLCASSPGRGYTFGSGTRLTVV.

This sequence joins TRBV7-2 and TRBJ2-5; 7 nucleotides align to TRBD1. CDR1 and CDR2 (germline): SGHTA, FQGNSA. CDR3 size: 18 residues. J was trimmed by 6 bases and V by 0 bases; bases with no gene match: 16. CDR3 sequence: CASSLAPVGGEGTKTQYF. CDR3 nucleotides: TGTGCCAGCAGCTTAGCACCCGTAGGGGGCGAAGGGACAAAGACCCAGTACTTC.

The gene calls are TRBV29-1 and TRBJ2-7, with TRBD1 matching over 9 bases. Germline-derived CDR1 and CDR2 are SQVTM and ANQGSEA. With 6 bases clipped from V and 0 bases from J, the junction kept 15 bases outside the gene matches. This CDR3 is built from 17 residues. CDR3 sequence (DNA): TGCAGCGTACAGGGGGCGGAAGTGTCGGAGAGCTCCTACGAGCAGTACTTC. Residues: CSVQGAEVSESSYEQYF.

This clonotype was detected only a few times. The chain employs TRBV5-5 and TRBJ2-3; D call uncertain. Germline assignment: CDR1 SGHKS and CDR2 YYEKEE (reference sequence). This CDR3 has 12 residues. Deletions cut 4 bases from V and 6 bases from J, with 9 bases between. The CDR3 protein is CASSPRVDTQYF. For the CDR3, the DNA is TGTGCCAGCAGCCCCCGGGTTGATACGCAGTATTTT.

The V gene is TRBV29-1, the J gene TRBJ1-4, with 7 bases identical to TRBD1. The CDR3 contains 13 residues. Germline trimming cut 3 bases from V and 7 bases from J; bases unmatched to any gene: 5. Germline-derived CDR1 and CDR2 are SQVTM and ANQGSEA. The CDR3 sequence is CSVEEGAAEKLFF. In DNA form, the CDR3 reads TGCAGCGTTGAGGAGGGGGCGGCTGAAAAACTGTTTTTT.

This clonotype was found once. The genes are TRBV7-3 and TRBJ2-7, with TRBD1 identical over 9 bases. Germline V gene sequence: CDR1 SGHTA, CDR2 FQGTGA. The CDR3 loop spans 14 amino acids. The ends lost 5 bases at V and 2 bases at J; junction bases unmatched: 4. This chain's CDR3 is CASSRQGGTYEQYF. In DNA form, the CDR3 reads TGTGCCAGCAGCCGACAGGGGGGAACCTACGAGCAGTACTTC. The full variable domain, rest sourced from reference TRBV7-3 and TRBJ2-7, is GAGVSQTPSNKVTEKGKYVELRCDPISGHTALYWYRQSLGQGPEFLIYFQGTGAADDSGLPNDRFFAVRPEGSVSTLKIQRTERGDSAVYLCASSRQGGTYEQYFGPGTRLTVT.

The J gene is TRBJ2-1, the V gene TRBV20-1; 11 nucleotides match TRBD2. From germline, CDR1 is DFQATT and CDR2 SNEGSKA (reference sequence). V shed 3 bases and J 7 bases; nucleotides not matched to a gene: 11. The CDR3 totals 16 residues. The CDR3 sequence: CSASFPFSGRGNEQFF. The CDR3 DNA reads as TGCAGTGCTAGTTTCCCCTTTAGCGGGAGGGGGAATGAGCAGTTCTTC.

This clonotype was found a few times. The V and J genes are TRBV7-6 and TRBJ2-1; D is perhaps TRBD1 (6 bases). This CDR3 has 14 residues. Germline V gene sequence: CDR1 SGHVS, CDR2 FNYEAQ. V was cut by 3 bases and J by 7 bases, with 13 bases left in between. The CDR3 nucleotides read TGTGCCAGCAGCTTCCTGGGGGCCGGGAATGAGCAGTTCTTC. It is translated as CASSFLGAGNEQFF.